Presented here are 6 T cell receptor beta chains from one specimen sequenced in a study of T-cell memory formation after mild COVID-19. MiXCR was run by TCRdb on the 5' RACE reads, yielding one entry per CDR3 protein. The table lists about 130,000 distinct CDR3 sequences, about 5.9% of them singletons. What was sequenced was PBMCs or a T cell subset sorted from them (not recorded which). Receptors originate from an adult woman who had mild COVID-19 (a few samples of this study predate the infection). Cell type and time point are not known.

This clonotype occurred many times. The chain is built from TRBV27 and TRBJ1-5, with 7 bases matching TRBD1. There are 14 residues in the CDR3. V was pared by 7 bases and J by 0 bases, with 3 bases of the junction left unmatched. Germline loops: CDR1 MNHEY, CDR2 SMNVEV (reference sequence). CDR3: CASMGQYSNQPQHF. The CDR3 DNA sequence: TGTGCCAGCATGGGACAGTATAGCAATCAGCCCCAGCATTTT.

This clonotype ranks as medium-sized. The chain has TRBV12-3 or TRBV12-4 and TRBJ2-7, with 8 nucleotides matching TRBD1. J gave up 3 bases and V 5 bases, and 3 bases lay outside the gene matches. The CDR3 extends over 13 amino acids. The chain's CDR3 is CASSHGQGYEQYF. CDR3 nucleotide sequence: TGTGCCAGCAGTCATGGACAGGGCTACGAGCAGTACTTC.

This clonotype has at least ten counts. The rearrangement links TRBV5-1 to TRBJ2-2, with D tentatively TRBD2 (6 bases). The CDR3 spans 14 residues. Trimming removed 4 bases at V and 7 bases at J, with 14 bases between. Germline V CDR1 and CDR2: SGHRS, YFSETQ. For the CDR3, the DNA is TGCGCCAGCAGCCCCGGGCGCGGGGACGGGGAGCTGTTTTTT. Protein sequence: CASSPGRGDGELFF. Combining the CDR3 with reference TRBV5-1 and TRBJ2-2 gives the whole variable domain KAGVTQTPRYLIKTRGQQVTLSCSPISGHRSVSWYQQTPGQGLQFLFEYFSETQRNKGNFPGRFSGRQFSNSRSEMNVSTLELGDSALYLCASSPGRGDGELFFGEGSRLTVL.

This clonotype has ten or more counts. The CDR3 DNA sequence: TGTGCCAGCAGTCCTACTAGCGGGAGTTTCCACGAGCAGTACTTC. Its protein is CASSPTSGSFHEQYF. The rearrangement uses TRBV9 and TRBJ2-7; 11 bases line up with TRBD2. The J segment lost 5 bases and the V segment lost 5 bases, leaving 9 bases of the junction unmatched. Germline lookup yields CDR1 SGDLS and CDR2 YYNGEE. This CDR3 is built from 15 residues. The entire variable domain, with the rest obtained from reference TRBV9 and TRBJ2-7, is as follows: DSGVTQTPKHLITATGQRVTLRCSPRSGDLSVYWYQQSLDQGLQFLIQYYNGEERAKGNILERFSAQQFPDLHSELNLSSLELGDSALYFCASSPTSGSFHEQYFGPGTRLTVT.

This CDR3 reads CASSIASGTQYF. The DNA for the CDR3 is TGCGCCAGCAGCATTGCGTCGGGGACCCAGTACTTC. The V call is TRBV5-1, the J call TRBJ2-5; D not resolved. Per germline, CDR1 SGHRS and CDR2 YFSETQ. The CDR3 runs 12 residues. With 4 bases removed from V and 7 bases from J, the gap between germline ends came to 11 bases.

This clonotype was detected many times. J is TRBJ2-1 and V is TRBV12-3 or TRBV12-4, with 7 bases matching TRBD2. The ends lost 3 bases at V and 10 bases at J; junction bases unmatched: 6. This CDR3 is 13 amino acids long. The CDR3 loop reads CASSFAVGGEQFF. In DNA form, the CDR3 reads TGTGCCAGCAGTTTTGCGGTGGGGGGGGAGCAGTTCTTC.